This T cell receptor beta chain was observed in a study of cytomegalovirus exposure and HLA in healthy donors. Overall study results and limits: TCR beta chain V- and J-gene trimming was linked, in a later analysis, to a missense variant in DCLRE1C.

V lost 0 bases to trimming and J lost 4 bases, with 16 bases between them. The CDR3 is made up of 16 amino acids. Germline V gives CDR1 LGHNA, CDR2 YSLEER. A word on this clone: Antigen specificity is unknown.

The PCR ran on 60 Vbeta and 13 Jbeta primers. Clones were read by immunoSEQ multiplex PCR, and TCRdb kept only the in-frame ones, dropping some. The profile covers around 100,000 clones, with approximately 70% appearing a single time and roughly 8.4% taken by the ten largest. The sequence was obtained from a man aged 25 to 40 in good health and CMV-seropositive. The sequenced sample was PBMCs. This chain connects TRBV4-3 to TRBJ2-7, with a weak D call TRBD2 (6 bases). CDR3: CASSQDLSGRGYEQYV. The CDR3 DNA is TGCGCCAGCAGCCAAGACCTTAGCGGTCGGGGGTACGAGCAGTACGTC.